This TCR beta chain was sequenced for a study of T cells in Graves' hyperthyroidism and ophthalmopathy. RNA transcripts yielded amplified TCR beta CDR3 regions. Initially, a first-round RT-PCR of the TCR CDR3 employed the HTBI primer set. Via MiXCR, TCRdb re-called the multiplex PCR reads, giving one row per CDR3 protein. The profile shows approximately 640,000 distinct CDR3 sequences, around a sixth of them singletons. Clinical symptoms, serum thyroxine and TRAb, thyroid ultrasound and orbital computed tomography were used for the diagnoses. Trimming shortened V by 6 bases and J by 1 base, and 20 bases separated the two germline ends. This CDR3 spans 16 amino acids. The germline CDR1 and CDR2 sequences are SGHRS and YFSETQ. As concerns this clonotype: Its antigen remains unidentified.

Study-level findings and limits: The model anticipated ophthalmopathy a median approximately 6.5 months pre-onset.

The sample was blood. This TCR derives from a man aged 50-60 years with Graves' hyperthyroidism. The chain is built from TRBV5-1 and TRBJ2-7, with D maybe TRBD2 (6 bases). DNA of the CDR3: TGCGCCAGCACCCTAACCGGGACGGCGGGATCCTACGAGCAGTACTTC. This encodes CASTLTGTAGSYEQYF.